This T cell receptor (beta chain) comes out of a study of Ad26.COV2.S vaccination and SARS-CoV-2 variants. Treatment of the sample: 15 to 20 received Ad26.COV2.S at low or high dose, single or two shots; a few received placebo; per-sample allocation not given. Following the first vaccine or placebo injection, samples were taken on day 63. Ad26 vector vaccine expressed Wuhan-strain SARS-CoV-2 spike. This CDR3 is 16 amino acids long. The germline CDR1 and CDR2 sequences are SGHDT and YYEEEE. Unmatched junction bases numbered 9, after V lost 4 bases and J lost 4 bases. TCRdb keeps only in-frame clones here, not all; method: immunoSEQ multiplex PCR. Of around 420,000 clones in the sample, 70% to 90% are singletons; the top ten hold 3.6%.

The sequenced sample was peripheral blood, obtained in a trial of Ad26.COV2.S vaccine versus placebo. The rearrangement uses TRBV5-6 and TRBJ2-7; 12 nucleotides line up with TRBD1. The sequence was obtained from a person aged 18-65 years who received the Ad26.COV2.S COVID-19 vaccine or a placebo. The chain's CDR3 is CASSHTRDRGLYEQYF. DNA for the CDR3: TGTGCCAGCAGCCACACGAGGGACAGGGGGCTATACGAGCAGTACTTC.